The T cell receptor (beta chain) under discussion was sequenced for a study of blood T cell repertoires in COVID-19. Across the whole study: The samples span acute and convalescent COVID-19 from the United States, Italy and Spain. Sources were T cells, B-cell-depleted T cells, or PBMCs; the material itself was cDNA or gDNA.

Original methodology: For nucleated cells, counts were estimated from reference gene primer amplification. Only in-frame clones appear in the TCRdb table, and some are missing; sequencing was by immunoSEQ multiplex PCR. That table gives V, J and clone size, and the DNA gave D and trimming. The repertoire includes about 160,000 clones, roughly 87% of them detected once, and 3.5% to 5% sits in the top ten. The CDR3 covers 13 residues. Per germline, CDR1 KGHSH and CDR2 LQKENI. V shed 3 bases and J shed 5 bases, with 8 bases lying between them. This TCR derives from a woman aged 55 to 70 with active or convalescent COVID-19. V is TRBV18 and J is TRBJ2-1; tentatively, D is TRBD1 (5 bases). The material sequenced was peripheral blood. The CDR3 nucleotides read TGTGCCAGCTCACCGGACATGAACAATGAGCAGTTCTTC. As protein: CASSPDMNNEQFF.